These 4 T cell receptor beta chains came from one sample sequenced in a study of cytotoxic CD8 clonotypes in ibrutinib-treated CLL. Measured with immunoSEQ multiplex PCR; TCRdb has only the in-frame clones, and not every one. The repertoire holds roughly 51,000 clones, with approximately 50% as singletons. Sequencing used PBMCs, obtained after 12 months of ibrutinib treatment. All receptors derive from a human donor with chronic lymphocytic leukemia.

The chain combines TRBV11-2 with TRBJ1-4, with a tentative D call TRBD1 (5 bases). Germline V gives CDR1 SGHAT, CDR2 FQNNGV. The CDR3 is 15 residues long. Trimming pared 1 base from V and 3 bases from J, leaving 9 bases between. DNA for the CDR3: TGTGCCAGCAGCTTAGCCAGGGCGGCTAATGAAAAACTGTTTTTT. Protein product: CASSLARAANEKLFF.

The CDR3 DNA reads TGCGCCAGCAGCATCGGACTAGCGGGAGGTAACGGGGAGCTGTTTTTT. This sequence encodes CASSIGLAGGNGELFF. The rearrangement links TRBV5-1 to TRBJ2-2; 14 bases match TRBD2. The CDR3 is 16 amino acids. Germline-derived CDR1 and CDR2 are SGHRS and YFSETQ. Unmatched junction bases numbered 6, after V lost 4 bases and J lost 7 bases.

The chain joins TRBV28 to TRBJ2-7; D is possibly TRBD2 (6 bases). The CDR3 runs to 15 residues. Trimming pared 6 bases from V and 1 base from J, leaving 16 bases between. In germline, CDR1 is MDHEN, CDR2 SYDVKM. This CDR3 is CASRTPGERSYEQYF. In DNA form, the CDR3 reads TGTGCCAGCAGAACCCCGGGAGAAAGGTCCTACGAGCAGTACTTC.

J is TRBJ2-5 and V is TRBV7-8; the match to TRBD1 covers 7 bases. J gave up 4 bases and V 5 bases, and 7 bases lay outside the gene matches. CDR1 and CDR2 from the germline V gene are SGHVS and FQNEAQ. The CDR3 has 14 residues. This CDR3 is CASSRGRAAETQYF. As DNA, the CDR3 is TGTGCCAGCAGCAGGGGGCGTGCGGCAGAGACCCAGTACTTC.